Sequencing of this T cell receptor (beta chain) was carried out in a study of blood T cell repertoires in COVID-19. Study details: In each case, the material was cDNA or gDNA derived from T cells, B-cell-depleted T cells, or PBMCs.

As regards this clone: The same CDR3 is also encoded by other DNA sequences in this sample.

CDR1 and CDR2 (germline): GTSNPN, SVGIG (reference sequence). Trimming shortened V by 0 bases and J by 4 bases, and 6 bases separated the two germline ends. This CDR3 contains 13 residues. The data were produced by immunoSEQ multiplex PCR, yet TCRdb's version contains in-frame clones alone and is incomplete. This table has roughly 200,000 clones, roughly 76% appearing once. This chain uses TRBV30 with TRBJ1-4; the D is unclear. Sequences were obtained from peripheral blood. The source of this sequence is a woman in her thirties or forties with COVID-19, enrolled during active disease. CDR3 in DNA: TGTGCCTGGAGTGTACAGAGTAATGAAAAACTGTTTTTT. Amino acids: CAWSVQSNEKLFF.